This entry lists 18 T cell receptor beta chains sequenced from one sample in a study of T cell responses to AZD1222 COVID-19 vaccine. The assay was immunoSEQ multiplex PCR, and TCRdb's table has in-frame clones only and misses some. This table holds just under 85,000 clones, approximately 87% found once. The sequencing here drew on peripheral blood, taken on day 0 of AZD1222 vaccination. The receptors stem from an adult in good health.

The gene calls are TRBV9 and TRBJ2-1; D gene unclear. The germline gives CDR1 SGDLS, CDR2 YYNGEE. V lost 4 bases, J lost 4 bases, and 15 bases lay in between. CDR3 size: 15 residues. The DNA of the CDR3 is TGTGCCAGCAGCCCGCAGCAGGCTCCTTACAATGAGCAGTTCTTC. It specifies CASSPQQAPYNEQFF.

CDR3 loop: CASSPDRGYGYTF. The CDR3 bases are TGCGCCAGCAGCCCGGACAGGGGCTATGGCTACACCTTC. The chain carries TRBV5-1 and TRBJ1-2; 9 bases agree with TRBD1. The CDR3 extends over 13 amino acids. Losses at the gene ends were 4 bases for V and 4 bases for J; bases not matched to a gene: 2. Germline CDR1 and CDR2: SGHRS and YFSETQ.

CDR3 in DNA: TGTGCCAGCCCCGGGGAAGGAAACACCATATATTTT. Translation gives CASPGEGNTIYF. The rearrangement joins TRBV7-2 to TRBJ1-3; D is unclear. Trimming took off 8 bases at V and 4 bases at J, with 9 bases between the two ends. CDR1 and CDR2 from the germline V gene are SGHTA and FQGNSA. CDR3 size: 12 residues.

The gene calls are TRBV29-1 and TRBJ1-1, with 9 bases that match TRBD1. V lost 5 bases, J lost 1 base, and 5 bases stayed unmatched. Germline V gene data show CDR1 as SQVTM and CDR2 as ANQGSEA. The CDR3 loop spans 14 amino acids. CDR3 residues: CSVLKQGANTEAFF. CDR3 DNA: TGCAGCGTTTTAAAACAGGGGGCGAACACTGAAGCTTTCTTT. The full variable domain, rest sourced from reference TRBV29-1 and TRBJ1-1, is SAVISQKPSRDICQRGTSLTIQCQVDSQVTMMFWYRQQPGQSLTLIATANQGSEATYESGFVIDKFPISRPNLTFSTLTVSNMSPEDSSIYLCSVLKQGANTEAFFGQGTRLTVV.

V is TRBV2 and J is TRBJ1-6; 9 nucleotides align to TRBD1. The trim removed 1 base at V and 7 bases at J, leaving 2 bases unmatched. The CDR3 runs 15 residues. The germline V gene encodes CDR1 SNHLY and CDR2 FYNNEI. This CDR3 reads CASSEDGTGNSPLHF. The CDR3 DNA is TGTGCCAGCAGTGAAGATGGGACAGGGAATTCACCCCTCCACTTT.

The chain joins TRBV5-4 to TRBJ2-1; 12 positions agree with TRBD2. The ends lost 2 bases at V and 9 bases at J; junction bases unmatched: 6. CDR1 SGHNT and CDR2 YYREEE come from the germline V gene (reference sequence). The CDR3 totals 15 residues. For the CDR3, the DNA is TGTGCCAGCAGCTTTACTAGCGGGGGGAGGGGTGAGCAGTTCTTC. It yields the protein CASSFTSGGRGEQFF.

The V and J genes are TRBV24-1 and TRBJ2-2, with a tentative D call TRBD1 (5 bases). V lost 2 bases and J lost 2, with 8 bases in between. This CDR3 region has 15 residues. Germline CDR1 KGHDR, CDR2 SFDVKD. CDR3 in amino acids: CATSDSRTNTGELFF. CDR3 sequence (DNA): TGTGCCACCAGTGATTCCCGGACAAACACCGGGGAGCTGTTTTTT.

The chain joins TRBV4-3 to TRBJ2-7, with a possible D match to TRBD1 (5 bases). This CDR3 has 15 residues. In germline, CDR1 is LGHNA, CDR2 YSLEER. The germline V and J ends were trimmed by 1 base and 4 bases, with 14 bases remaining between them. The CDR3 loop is CASSQVWGAGYEQYF. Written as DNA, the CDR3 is TGCGCCAGCAGCCAAGTCTGGGGTGCAGGGTACGAGCAGTACTTC.

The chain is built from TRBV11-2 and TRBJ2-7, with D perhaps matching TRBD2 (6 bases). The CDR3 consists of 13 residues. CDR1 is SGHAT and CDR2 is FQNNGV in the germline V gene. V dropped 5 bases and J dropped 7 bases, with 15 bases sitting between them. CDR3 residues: CASSTPGLGEQYF. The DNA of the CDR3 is TGTGCCAGCAGCACACCGGGACTCGGAGAGCAGTACTTC. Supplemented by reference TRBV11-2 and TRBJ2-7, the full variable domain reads EAGVAQSPRYKIIEKRQSVAFWCNPISGHATLYWYQQILGQGPKLLIQFQNNGVVDDSQLPKDRFSAERLKGVDSTLKIQPAKLEDSAVYLCASSTPGLGEQYFGPGTRLTVT.

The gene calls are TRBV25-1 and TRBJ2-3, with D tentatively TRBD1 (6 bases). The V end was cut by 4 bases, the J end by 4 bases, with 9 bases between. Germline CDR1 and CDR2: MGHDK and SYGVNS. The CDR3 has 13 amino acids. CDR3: CASSGDIADTQYF. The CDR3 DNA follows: TGTGCCAGCAGTGGGGACATTGCAGATACGCAGTATTTT.

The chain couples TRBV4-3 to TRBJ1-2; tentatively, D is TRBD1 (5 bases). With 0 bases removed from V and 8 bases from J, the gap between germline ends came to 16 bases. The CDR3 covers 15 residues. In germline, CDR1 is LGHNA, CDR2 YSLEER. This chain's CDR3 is CASSQDLRGGHGYTF. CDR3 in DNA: TGCGCCAGCAGCCAAGATTTGAGGGGAGGTCACGGCTACACCTTC.

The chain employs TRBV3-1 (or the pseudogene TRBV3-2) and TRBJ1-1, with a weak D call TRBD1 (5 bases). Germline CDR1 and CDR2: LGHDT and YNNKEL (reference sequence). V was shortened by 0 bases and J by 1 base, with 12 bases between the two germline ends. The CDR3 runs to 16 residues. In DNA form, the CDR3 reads TGTGCCAGCAGCCAAGATGAGGGGCGGAGGAACACTGAAGCTTTCTTT. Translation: CASSQDEGRRNTEAFF.

This CDR3 reads CATGRDGNSPLHF. CDR3 DNA: TGTGCCACGGGCCGGGACGGAAATTCACCCCTCCACTTT. J is TRBJ1-6 and V is TRBV10-3; maybe TRBD1 (5 bases). Trimming took 10 bases from V and 7 from J, leaving 14 bases between them. This CDR3 region has 13 residues. Germline CDR1 and CDR2: ENHRY and SYGVKD.

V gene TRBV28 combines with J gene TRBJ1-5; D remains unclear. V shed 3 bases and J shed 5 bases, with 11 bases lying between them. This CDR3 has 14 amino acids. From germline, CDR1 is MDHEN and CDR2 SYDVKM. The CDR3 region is CASSLARYDQPQHF. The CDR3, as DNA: TGTGCCAGCAGTTTGGCCCGGTATGATCAGCCCCAGCATTTT.

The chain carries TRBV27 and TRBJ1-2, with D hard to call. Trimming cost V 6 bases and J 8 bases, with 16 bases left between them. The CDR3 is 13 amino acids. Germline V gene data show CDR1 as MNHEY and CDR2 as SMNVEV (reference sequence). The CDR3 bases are TGTGCCAGCAGCCCTCCCTGGACCGTCGGCTACACCTTC. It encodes CASSPPWTVGYTF.

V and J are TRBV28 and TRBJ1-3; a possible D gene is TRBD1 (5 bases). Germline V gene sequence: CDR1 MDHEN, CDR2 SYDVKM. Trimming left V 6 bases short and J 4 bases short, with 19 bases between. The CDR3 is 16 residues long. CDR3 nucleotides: TGTGCCAGCAGACCCGGGACTTCTCGGACCGGAAACACCATATATTTT. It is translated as CASRPGTSRTGNTIYF.

CDR3 loop: CASSPRPDYGYTF. The CDR3 bases are TGTGCCAGTAGTCCCCGTCCTGACTATGGCTACACCTTC. The chain carries TRBV19 and TRBJ1-2; D remains unclear. Germline lookup yields CDR1 LNHDA and CDR2 SQIVND (reference sequence). Trimming took 5 bases from V and 3 from J, leaving 10 bases between them. The CDR3 is 13 amino acids.

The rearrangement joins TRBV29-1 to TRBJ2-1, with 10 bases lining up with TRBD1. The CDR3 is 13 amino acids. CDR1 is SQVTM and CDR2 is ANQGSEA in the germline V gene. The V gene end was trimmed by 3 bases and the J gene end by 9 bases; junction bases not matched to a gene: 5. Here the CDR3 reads CSVEGQGIGEQFF. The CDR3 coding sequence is TGCAGCGTTGAGGGACAGGGGATAGGTGAGCAGTTCTTC.